The rows below give T cell receptor beta chains drawn from one sample of a study of cytomegalovirus exposure and HLA in healthy donors. Clones were sequenced by immunoSEQ multiplex PCR, and TCRdb holds only the in-frame ones, with some missing. The sample has some 81,000 clones; 60% to 75% are singletons. Sequencing was performed on PBMCs. Receptors originate from a middle-aged woman in good health and CMV-seropositive. CDR3s include the opening cysteine and the closing phenylalanine or tryptophan. The D gene is left open where the match is weak. Rows give clone size only sometimes, using once, few, many, or a class for an expanded clone.

clone_size j_call d_call v_call cdr3_aa
few TRBJ2-7 - TRBV7-8 CASADSSYEQYF
few TRBJ2-2 - TRBV19 CASSTGTFTGELFF
- TRBJ2-3 - TRBV18 CASSEKGRGTDTQYF
- TRBJ2-7 - TRBV6-1 CASSEGWGRYEQYF
- TRBJ2-7 TRBD2 TRBV5-1 CASSDPSGGYEQYF
once TRBJ2-7 TRBD1 TRBV7-8 CASSGSGTGGSRSYEQYF
- TRBJ2-5 - TRBV15 CATSRAPQETQYF
- TRBJ2-1 TRBD2 TRBV30 CAWAYLKAGGFNEQFF
- TRBJ1-1 - TRBV6-6 CASRRARSNTEAFF
- TRBJ2-5 TRBD2 TRBV5-1 CASSSGLAGGIFQETQYF
- TRBJ1-2 - TRBV2 CASSGAGRHGYTF
once TRBJ1-4 - TRBV28 CASTDRTAMNEKLFF
- TRBJ2-3 TRBD1 TRBV4-1 CASSQVAGTGGHTQYF
few TRBJ2-3 TRBD2 TRBV5-5 CASSPAGGSHTQYF
- TRBJ2-1 TRBD2 TRBV7-2 CASSFTGGGGEQFF
- TRBJ1-2 - TRBV5-1 CASRSRDSGGYPF
- TRBJ2-2 TRBD1 TRBV7-6 CASSYGQGNTGELFF
- TRBJ2-1 TRBD2 TRBV5-1 CASSSGLASYNEQFF
- TRBJ1-5 - TRBV7-9 CASSLARNLGSGNQPQHF
- TRBJ1-2 - TRBV6-1 CASSEGQTPGYTF
- TRBJ2-7 TRBD2 TRBV28 CASTIPGGGIYEQYF
- TRBJ2-1 - TRBV28 CASSLFGEQFF
- TRBJ2-7 - TRBV29-1 CSVEGDIGYEQYF
- TRBJ2-3 - TRBV23-1 CASSQPPRLSRQLKRTDTQYF
- TRBJ2-5 - TRBV5-8 CASSLVRETQYF
few TRBJ2-7 - TRBV5-6 CASSLGAGPLKQYF
few TRBJ2-7 - TRBV5-6 CASSLRGWEQYF
- TRBJ1-5 - TRBV5-1 CASSLGAGHDQPQHF
- TRBJ2-1 - TRBV9 CASSVESIRVNEQFF
- TRBJ2-1 TRBD2 TRBV29-1 CSARRGGDNEQFF
- TRBJ2-5 - TRBV7-3 CASSLGRWPGGAETQYF
- TRBJ1-1 TRBD1 TRBV7-8 CASSLTSWTGVPSTEAFF
- TRBJ2-3 TRBD1 TRBV28 CASSTPGGRGDTDTQYF
few TRBJ1-2 TRBD1 TRBV6-6 CASSDTGQKVYPF
- TRBJ2-5 TRBD1 TRBV5-1 CASSAGTGTQTQYF
- TRBJ2-3 - TRBV6-5 CASSYSFITDTQYF
- TRBJ1-1 - TRBV4-3 CASSQEGQGNTEAFF